This T cell receptor beta chain was observed in a study of cytomegalovirus exposure and HLA in healthy donors. The PCR contained 60 Vbeta and 13 Jbeta primers. The repertoire was sequenced with immunoSEQ multiplex PCR; TCRdb's copy has only in-frame clones and lacks some. The sample records under 150,000 clones, over 65% being singletons. The CDR3 has 15 residues. V lost 4 bases to trimming and J lost 5 bases, with 17 bases between them. Germline CDR1 SGHAT, CDR2 FQNNGV. The J gene is TRBJ2-5, the V gene TRBV11-2; maybe TRBD2 (7 bases). Sample: PBMCs. This TCR came from a male donor in good health and CMV-seronegative. As DNA, the CDR3 is TGTGCCAGCAGCTCCGAGGGGGGGGGCTGGGAGACCCAGTACTTC. It specifies CASSSEGGGWETQYF. The full variable domain, rest sourced from reference TRBV11-2 and TRBJ2-5, is EAGVAQSPRYKIIEKRQSVAFWCNPISGHATLYWYQQILGQGPKLLIQFQNNGVVDDSQLPKDRFSAERLKGVDSTLKIQPAKLEDSAVYLCASSSEGGGWETQYFGPGTRLLVL.